Shown below are 24 T cell receptor beta chains from a single sample sequenced in a study of OX40 agonist ivuxolimab in advanced cancers. Data came from immunoSEQ multiplex PCR; TCRdb stores just in-frame clones and leaves some out. The repertoire has approximately 100,000 clones, around 85% of them found once; the top ten carry approximately 4.2%. The starting material was CD4+ or CD8+ T cells sorted from blood, obtained in a trial of the OX40 agonist ivuxolimab. The receptors shown here come from an adult with an advanced solid tumor such as melanoma, head and neck, liver or kidney cancer.

V and J are TRBV11-2 and TRBJ2-2; no reliable D call. Germline lookup yields CDR1 SGHAT and CDR2 FQNNGV. The V end lost 1 base, the J end lost 6 bases, and 15 bases lay between the germline ends. The length of the CDR3 is 16 residues. The chain's CDR3 is CASSLGPVVTAGELFF. In DNA, the CDR3 is TGTGCCAGCAGCTTAGGCCCTGTGGTTACGGCCGGGGAGCTGTTTTTT.

CDR3: CASGYIGTGIEETQYF. The CDR3 region has the DNA TGTGCTAGTGGCTACATTGGGACAGGTATCGAAGAGACCCAGTACTTC. The V call is TRBV12-5, the J call TRBJ2-5; 8 bases map to TRBD1. Looked up from germline, CDR1 is LGHNT and CDR2 is FRNRAP. The CDR3 contains 16 residues. Trimming took 6 bases from V and 3 from J; bases not matched to a gene: 12.

CDR3 in amino acids: CASSLLRAEAFF. The CDR3 nucleotides read TGTGCCAGCAGCTTACTGCGGGCGGAAGCTTTCTTT. The chain joins TRBV11-2 to TRBJ1-1; D not certain. The CDR3 covers 12 residues. Germline assignment: CDR1 SGHAT and CDR2 FQNNGV. The V end was cut by 2 bases, the J end by 8 bases, with 9 bases between.

J is TRBJ2-4 and V is TRBV19; tentative D call: TRBD1 (5 bases). CDR3 length: 15 residues. Per germline, CDR1 LNHDA and CDR2 SQIVND (reference sequence). The V gene lost 0 bases and the J gene lost 8 bases, with 14 bases spanning the gap. CDR3 region: CASSIDRNRLDIQYF. The CDR3 DNA reads as TGTGCCAGTAGTATAGATCGGAACAGGTTGGACATTCAGTACTTC. Full variable domain (missing parts from reference TRBV19 and TRBJ2-4): DGGITQSPKYLFRKEGQNVTLSCEQNLNHDAMYWYRQDPGQGLRLIYYSQIVNDFQKGDIAEGYSVSREKKESFPLTVTSAQKNPTAFYLCASSIDRNRLDIQYFGAGTRLSVL.

The rearrangement joins TRBV27 to TRBJ2-1, with TRBD1 as a possible D gene (5 bases). The CDR3 is 15 amino acids. With 5 bases removed from V and 2 bases from J, the gap between germline ends came to 13 bases. Germline V gene data show CDR1 as MNHEY and CDR2 as SMNVEV (reference sequence). The CDR3 coding sequence is TGTGCCAGCAGTGCCTCAGGGAACCCCTACAATGAGCAGTTCTTC. It yields the protein CASSASGNPYNEQFF.

The chain links TRBV7-2 to TRBJ1-2, with a weak D call TRBD1 (5 bases). Germline CDR1 reads SGHTA; CDR2 reads FQGNSA. Trimming pared 1 base from V and 5 bases from J, leaving 14 bases between. The CDR3 covers 15 residues. This CDR3 reads CASSLGDSRLYGYTF. The CDR3 bases are TGTGCCAGCAGCTTAGGTGACAGTCGCCTATATGGCTACACCTTC.

The rearrangement uses TRBV5-6 and TRBJ1-5; D might be TRBD1 (6 bases). The CDR3 length is 14 residues. Between the trimmed V and J ends, which lost 3 bases and 4 bases, there was a span of 11 bases. Germline V lookup: CDR1 SGHDT, CDR2 YYEEEE. CDR3 sequence reads: CASSYPGANQPQHF. CDR3 in DNA: TGTGCCAGCAGCTACCCAGGGGCGAATCAGCCCCAGCATTTT.

Here the CDR3 reads CASSVAGGPYEQFF. In DNA form, the CDR3 reads TGTGCCAGCAGCGTAGCGGGAGGGCCCTATGAGCAGTTCTTC. The chain recombines TRBV9 with TRBJ2-1; 8 bases line up with TRBD2. The CDR3 consists of 14 residues. After removal of 0 bases from V and 8 bases from J, the junction contained 4 bases not matched to a gene. Germline CDR1 reads SGDLS; CDR2 reads YYNGEE.

This clone was seen only once. V and J are TRBV18 and TRBJ1-2; no reliable D call. The germline V gene has CDR1 KGHSH and CDR2 LQKENI. Trimming shortened V by 1 base and J by 3 bases, and 6 bases separated the two germline ends. The CDR3 has 13 amino acids. The CDR3 DNA is TGTGCCAGCTCACCACTAACAGACTATGGCTACACCTTC. Its translation is CASSPLTDYGYTF.

This chain uses TRBV10-1 with TRBJ2-3; D remains ambiguous. Germline V gives CDR1 WNHNN, CDR2 SYGVQD (reference sequence). CDR3 length equals 11 residues. V lost 11 bases and J 1 base, leaving 7 bases between the germline ends. CDR3 protein: CADPGTDTQYF. In DNA, the CDR3 is TGCGCCGACCCGGGCACAGATACGCAGTATTTT.

This clone has only one observation. V gene TRBV27 combines with J gene TRBJ2-1; 10 bases map to TRBD2. Unmatched junction bases numbered 2, after V lost 4 bases and J lost 8 bases. CDR1 and CDR2 (germline): MNHEY, SMNVEV (reference sequence). The CDR3 consists of 13 residues. CDR3 DNA: TGTGCCAGCAGTTCCCTAGCGGGAGATGAGCAGTTCTTC. This gives the protein CASSSLAGDEQFF.

The rearrangement links TRBV4-3 to TRBJ2-5, with a tentative D call TRBD1 (5 bases). The better agreement between TRBJ2-7 and the DNA end casts doubt on the J call. This CDR3 has 15 amino acids. Germline V CDR1 and CDR2: LGHNA, YSLEER. The CDR3 region is CASSLQQGSTYEQYF. In DNA, the CDR3 is TGCGCCAGCAGCCTCCAGCAGGGAAGTACCTACGAGCAGTACTTC.

The chain recombines TRBV12-5 with TRBJ1-2; D gene unclear. Trimming cost V 0 bases and J 2 bases, with 16 bases left between them. Germline loops: CDR1 LGHNT, CDR2 FRNRAP. The CDR3 length is 17 residues. The CDR3 protein is CASGLVRWTASNYGYTF. CDR3 nucleotide sequence: TGTGCTAGTGGTTTGGTACGGTGGACGGCAAGCAACTATGGCTACACCTTC. The full variable domain, rest sourced from reference TRBV12-5 and TRBJ1-2, is DARVTQTPRHKVTEMGQEVTMRCQPILGHNTVFWYRQTMMQGLELLAYFRNRAPLDDSGMPKDRFSAEMPDATLATLKIQPSEPRDSAVYFCASGLVRWTASNYGYTFGSGTRLTVV.

The rearrangement uses TRBV10-1 and TRBJ2-5, with 8 nucleotides matching TRBD1. The germline CDR1 and CDR2 sequences are WNHNN and SYGVQD (reference sequence). J was trimmed by 4 bases and V by 0 bases; bases with no gene match: 7. The CDR3 is made up of 16 amino acids. Here the CDR3 reads CASSESQGALRETQYF. The CDR3 bases are TGCGCCAGCAGTGAGTCCCAGGGGGCTTTGAGAGAGACCCAGTACTTC.

This clone was seen a handful of times. The chain uses TRBV30 and TRBJ2-1; 11 bases line up with TRBD2. CDR1 is GTSNPN, CDR2 SVGIG, per germline (reference sequence). The CDR3 has 15 amino acids. The trim removed 0 bases at V and 9 bases at J, leaving 7 bases unmatched. The CDR3 bases are TGTGCCTGGAGTGTAGAACTAGCGGGAGTAGGTGAGCAGTTCTTC. It translates to CAWSVELAGVGEQFF.

This chain joins TRBV19 and TRBJ1-4; 8 bases fit TRBD1. CDR3 length: 13 residues. V trimming: 3 bases; J trimming: 8 bases; junction bases outside the gene matches: 2. Germline CDR1 and CDR2: LNHDA and SQIVND (reference sequence). CDR3 bases: TGTGCCAGTAGTATCAGGGGGCGCGAAAAACTGTTTTTT. The encoded protein is CASSIRGREKLFF.

The chain is built from TRBV7-2 and TRBJ2-1, with 9 positions matching TRBD1. The CDR3 has 14 amino acids. Germline CDR1 and CDR2: SGHTA and FQGNSA. The V segment lost 5 bases and the J segment 7 bases; nucleotides outside the gene matches: 6. The CDR3 bases are TGTGCCAGCAGCCACAGGGGGCAGGAAAATGAGCAGTTCTTC. Translated, it gives CASSHRGQENEQFF.

The chain is built from TRBV5-4 and TRBJ2-1; D remains unclear. This CDR3 contains 13 residues. Trimming pared 5 bases from V and 15 bases from J, leaving 21 bases between. Germline V gives CDR1 SGHNT, CDR2 YYREEE (reference sequence). The CDR3: CASRLAAYPEWFF. In nucleotides, the CDR3 is TGTGCCAGCAGACTGGCGGCCTACCCGGAGTGGTTCTTC.

This chain joins TRBV14 and TRBJ2-7; D may be TRBD1 (5 bases). Trimming cost V 1 base and J 5 bases, with 15 bases left between them. This CDR3 has 15 amino acids. The germline CDR1 and CDR2 sequences are SGHDN and FVKESK. The CDR3 protein is CASSQGAGILHEQYF. The CDR3 DNA is TGTGCCAGCAGCCAAGGGGCAGGGATTCTGCACGAGCAGTACTTC. The complete variable domain, with remaining parts taken from reference TRBV14 and TRBJ2-7, reads EAGVTQFPSHSVIEKGQTVTLRCDPISGHDNLYWYRRVMGKEIKFLLHFVKESKQDESGMPNNRFLAERTGGTYSTLKVQPAELEDSGVYFCASSQGAGILHEQYFGPGTRLTVT.

This clone was seen a few times. V usage is TRBV9 and J usage is TRBJ2-3, with 13 bases matching TRBD2. Germline CDR1 reads SGDLS; CDR2 reads YYNGEE. The CDR3 spans 16 residues. Trimming removed 3 bases from V and 7 bases from J; junction bases left unmatched: 8. Here the CDR3 DNA reads TGTGCCAGCAGCGCTGGGGGACTAGCGGGAATGTATACGCAGTATTTT. Residues: CASSAGGLAGMYTQYF.

The chain has TRBV27 and TRBJ2-7; 9 bases are shared with TRBD2. Germline V gene lookup returns CDR1 MNHEY and CDR2 SMNVEV (reference sequence). The CDR3 spans 15 residues. J was trimmed by 6 bases and V by 3 bases; bases with no gene match: 9. CDR3 nucleotides: TGTGCCAGCAGTTTTAGCGGGAGTCCTTTGTCCGAGCAGTACTTC. Translating gives CASSFSGSPLSEQYF.

The rearrangement uses TRBV7-9 and TRBJ2-1; D possibly corresponds to TRBD2 (6 bases). The CDR3 consists of 17 residues. The germline CDR1 and CDR2 sequences are SEHNR and FQNEAQ (reference sequence). Trimming removed 3 bases from V and 11 bases from J, with 26 bases in between. CDR3 nucleotides: TGTGCCAGCAGCTTCATACGGCAGGGAGGACGTACAATGAAGCAGTTCTTC. This sequence encodes CASSFIRQGGRTMKQFF. The variable domain in full, with the rest retrieved from reference TRBV7-9 and TRBJ2-1, is DTGVSQNPRHKITKRGQNVTFRCDPISEHNRLYWYRQTLGQGPEFLTYFQNEAQLEKSRLLSDRFSAERPKGSFSTLEIQRTEQGDSAMYLCASSFIRQGGRTMKQFFGPGTRLTVL.

The rearrangement uses TRBV28 and TRBJ2-3, with no clear D. Trimming removed 3 bases at V and 3 bases at J, with 10 bases between. The CDR3 sequence is 14 residues long. Germline loops: CDR1 MDHEN, CDR2 SYDVKM. The CDR3 is CASSFQDPTDTQYF. The CDR3 DNA reads as TGTGCCAGCAGTTTCCAGGACCCGACAGATACGCAGTATTTT.

This chain joins TRBV5-4 and TRBJ2-1, with 8 bases that match TRBD2. Germline V gene sequence: CDR1 SGHNT, CDR2 YYREEE (reference sequence). With 2 bases clipped from V and 7 bases from J, the junction kept 2 bases outside the gene matches. CDR3 size: 13 residues. The CDR3 loop is CASSLGGRNEQFF. CDR3 sequence (DNA): TGTGCCAGCAGCTTAGGCGGGAGGAATGAGCAGTTCTTC.